This T cell receptor (beta chain) was sequenced during a study of cytomegalovirus exposure and HLA in healthy donors. The wider study: Among fewer than 500 genotyped donors, roughly 80% fell in the Caucasian-associated ancestry cluster. The study's findings and limits: The authors later found TCR association rates varying by HLA locus, with DRB1 most and HLA-C fewest. In all likelihood, a cluster of highly shared sequence variants was a sequencing artifact.

PCR amplification relied on 60 Vbeta primers (plus 13 Jbeta primers). Method: immunoSEQ multiplex PCR; TCRdb's copy keeps in-frame clones and lacks some. The sample lists tens of thousands of clones; 75% were seen once. This clone was observed once. Its antigen is currently unknown. Trimming cost V 4 bases and J 2 bases; bases outside gene matches: 6. The length of the CDR3 is 14 residues. Looked up from germline, CDR1 is SGHNT and CDR2 is YYREEE (reference sequence). This rearrangement joins TRBV5-4 to TRBJ2-7; 7 nucleotides match TRBD2. This sequence was found in a man aged 60-69 years in good health and CMV-seropositive. The specimen was PBMCs. The CDR3 protein is CASSNPSGTYEQYF. For the CDR3, the DNA is TGTGCCAGCAGCAACCCTAGCGGAACCTACGAGCAGTACTTC.